These 24 T cell receptor beta chains originate from one sample sequenced in a study. In TCRdb, the 5' RACE reads were re-called with MiXCR into one record per CDR3 protein. The sample carries over 40,000 distinct CDR3 sequences, less than 25% recorded once. The sorted Tregs were CD4+CD25+CD127-/low cells. The sample comprised Tregs sorted from blood. The origin of the receptors is a female donor with breast cancer.

Comments on this clonotype: A single base separates this from a much larger clone, so it may be a read error. Since the CDR3 does not end with the conserved phenylalanine or tryptophan, this likely comes from a read error. V is TRBV11-2 and J is TRBJ1-1; D ambiguous. The length of the CDR3 is 13 residues. Germline-derived CDR1 and CDR2 are SGHAT and FQNNGV. Between the trimmed V and J ends, which lost 1 base and 1 base, there was a span of 4 bases. CDR3: CASSLGTNTEAFL. The CDR3, as DNA: TGTGCCAGCAGCTTAGGGACGAACACTGAAGCTTTCCTT.

In this sample, this clonotype turned up many times. The chain couples TRBV27 to TRBJ1-6; D ambiguous. Trimming removed 3 bases from V and 7 bases from J, with 4 bases in between. CDR3 length: 12 amino acids. Germline V CDR1 and CDR2: MNHEY, SMNVEV (reference sequence). In DNA, the CDR3 is TGTGCCAGCAGTTTGTACAATTCACCCCTCCACTTT. Its protein is CASSLYNSPLHF.

This clonotype appeared a few times. The chain couples TRBV4-1 to TRBJ2-4, with D unclear. The germline V gene has CDR1 MGHRA and CDR2 YSYEKL. There are 15 residues in the CDR3. V lost 3 bases to trimming and J lost 0 bases, with 9 bases between them. CDR3 sequence (DNA): TGCGCCAGCAGCCATTCGCAGCTAGCCAAAAACATTCAGTACTTC. Protein: CASSHSQLAKNIQYF.

V gene TRBV29-1 combines with J gene TRBJ2-7, with TRBD2 matching 12 bases. The CDR3 has 14 amino acids. The V gene end was trimmed by 7 bases and the J gene end by 0 bases; junction bases not matched to a gene: 4. Germline V gives CDR1 SQVTM, CDR2 ANQGSEA. The CDR3 protein is CSALTSGSSYEQYF. The CDR3 nucleotides are TGCAGCGCCCTGACTAGCGGGAGCTCCTACGAGCAGTACTTC.

There are many counts of this clonotype. The chain combines TRBV4-1 with TRBJ1-2; D is unresolved. The germline CDR1 and CDR2 sequences are MGHRA and YSYEKL. The CDR3 loop spans 16 amino acids. Trimming stripped 0 bases from V and 4 bases from J, with 15 bases between. The CDR3 DNA reads as TGCGCCAGCAGCCAAGAACAGACAACTCGCCGCTATGGCTACACCTTC. This translates into CASSQEQTTRRYGYTF.

This clonotype was recorded at least ten times. The chain joins TRBV5-6 to TRBJ2-1; 8 bases line up with TRBD2. With V trimmed by 2 bases and J by 4 bases, 8 bases remained unmatched. CDR3 size: 16 residues. Germline CDR1 SGHDT, CDR2 YYEEEE. CDR3 protein: CASSLEPTSGYNEQFF. CDR3 bases: TGTGCCAGCAGCTTAGAACCTACTAGCGGATACAATGAGCAGTTCTTC.

This clonotype was detected only a few times. The V gene is TRBV4-1, the J gene TRBJ1-2; TRBD1 aligns across 10 bases. V trimming: 5 bases; J trimming: 3 bases; junction bases outside the gene matches: 9. CDR1 MGHRA and CDR2 YSYEKL come from the germline V gene. This CDR3 has 16 amino acids. The chain's CDR3 is CASSAKTGGNDYGYTF. The CDR3 DNA reads TGCGCCAGCAGCGCCAAGACAGGGGGCAACGACTATGGCTACACCTTC.

This clonotype was counted at least ten times. One end of the junction varies from germline; a read error may be responsible. The chain employs TRBV7-3 and TRBJ2-3; no reliable D call. Germline V gene data show CDR1 as SGHTA and CDR2 as FQGTGA. The length of the CDR3 is 14 residues. The CDR3 spells CASSLEPSTDTQCF. The DNA for the CDR3 is TGTGCCAGCAGCTTAGAACCATCCACAGATACGCAGTGTTTT. The full variable domain, its missing parts supplied by reference TRBV7-3 and TRBJ2-3, is GAGVSQTPSNKVTEKGKYVELRCDPISGHTALYWYRQSLGQGPEFLIYFQGTGAADDSGLPNDRFFAVRPEGSVSTLKIQRTERGDSAVYLCASSLEPSTDTQCFGPGTRLTVL.

In this sample, this clonotype turned up many times. This chain links TRBV9 with TRBJ2-1; 8 positions agree with TRBD2. The CDR3 runs 17 residues. CDR1 SGDLS and CDR2 YYNGEE come from the germline V gene. V shed 0 bases and J 8 bases; nucleotides not matched to a gene: 13. This CDR3 is CASSVGSAGGVRDEQFF. CDR3 nucleotide sequence: TGTGCCAGCAGCGTAGGATCGGCGGGAGGAGTTCGAGATGAGCAGTTCTTC.

This rearrangement joins TRBV9 to TRBJ1-2; D perhaps matches TRBD1 (6 bases). The V gene's germline CDR1 is SGDLS and CDR2 YYNGEE. This CDR3 spans 14 amino acids. V lost 3 bases, J lost 2 bases, and 11 bases lay in between. The CDR3 DNA is TGTGCCAGCAGCGGACACAGGGAAAACTATGGCTACACCTTC. Its translation is CASSGHRENYGYTF.

About this clonotype: A much larger clone is a single base away; this may be a read error. The chain carries TRBV27 and TRBJ2-7; D may be TRBD1 (5 bases). The V gene's germline CDR1 is MNHEY and CDR2 SMNVEV (reference sequence). The CDR3 is made up of 15 amino acids. The CDR3 DNA reads as TGTGCCGGCAGCCGGTCAGGGCAGGGCCTTTACGAGCAGTACTTC. It translates to CAGSRSGQGLYEQYF.

In its sample, this clonotype was seen many times. The chain joins TRBV12-3 or TRBV12-4 to TRBJ2-3; the D is unclear. The CDR3 has 13 residues. The ends were cut back, 0 bases at V and 3 bases at J, with 4 bases in the middle. The CDR3 sequence is CASSLAATDTQYF. The CDR3, as DNA: TGTGCCAGCAGTTTAGCAGCAACAGATACGCAGTATTTT.

This clonotype has a single count. Just one base apart from a much larger clone, this may be a read error. The CDR3 carries no conserved terminal phenylalanine or tryptophan, so it likely arises from a read error. This chain connects TRBV4-1 to TRBJ2-2; TRBD1 is a possible D gene (6 bases). V lost 1 base and J 6 bases, leaving 9 bases between the germline ends. The germline gives CDR1 MGHRA, CDR2 YSYEKL. The length of the CDR3 is 14 residues. The CDR3 is CASSQVTGPGELFL. In DNA, the CDR3 is TGCGCCAGCAGCCAAGTAACAGGGCCCGGGGAGCTGTTTCTT.

This clonotype came up a few times. This chain links TRBV7-9 with TRBJ2-5; D unclear. Trimming cost V 1 base and J 3 bases, with 12 bases left between them. This CDR3 is built from 15 residues. The germline CDR1 and CDR2 sequences are SEHNR and FQNEAQ (reference sequence). CDR3 nucleotides: TGTGCCAGCAGCTTAGTAGACTGGAGCAAAGAGACCCAGTACTTC. Protein: CASSLVDWSKETQYF.

CDR3 nucleotides: TGTGCCAGCAGCTTCGGCGGGGAGACCCAGTACTTC. Amino acids: CASSFGGETQYF. V is TRBV7-9 and J is TRBJ2-5; perhaps TRBD2 as D (5 bases). Looked up from germline, CDR1 is SEHNR and CDR2 is FQNEAQ (reference sequence). This CDR3 spans 12 amino acids. The germline V and J ends were trimmed by 3 bases and 5 bases, with 7 bases remaining between them. Full variable domain (rest looked up from reference TRBV7-9 and TRBJ2-5): DTGVSQNPRHKITKRGQNVTFRCDPISEHNRLYWYRQTLGQGPEFLTYFQNEAQLEKSRLLSDRFSAERPKGSFSTLEIQRTEQGDSAMYLCASSFGGETQYFGPGTRLLVL.

This clonotype was observed at least ten times. This chain uses TRBV3-1 with TRBJ2-5; tentatively, D is TRBD1 (5 bases). Deletions cut 7 bases from V and 0 bases from J, with 6 bases between. Germline CDR1 reads LGHDT; CDR2 reads YNNKEL (reference sequence). The CDR3 loop spans 12 amino acids. In DNA, the CDR3 is TGTGCCAGCAAAGGGGACCAAGAGACCCAGTACTTC. It specifies CASKGDQETQYF.

This clonotype was detected only a few times. CDR3 region: CASSVSGGALADTQYF. In nucleotides, the CDR3 is TGTGCCAGCAGCGTTAGCGGGGGGGCCTTGGCAGATACGCAGTATTTT. V is TRBV7-3 and J is TRBJ2-3; 11 positions agree with TRBD2. The CDR3 sequence is 16 residues long. Losses at the gene ends were 5 bases for V and 4 bases for J; bases not matched to a gene: 8. The V gene's germline CDR1 is SGHTA and CDR2 FQGTGA. Using reference TRBV7-3 and TRBJ2-3 for the parts outside the CDR3, the full variable domain is GAGVSQTPSNKVTEKGKYVELRCDPISGHTALYWYRQSLGQGPEFLIYFQGTGAADDSGLPNDRFFAVRPEGSVSTLKIQRTERGDSAVYLCASSVSGGALADTQYFGPGTRLTVL.

Only a few counts were recorded for this clonotype. V is TRBV28 and J is TRBJ2-5; the D gene is possibly TRBD2 (5 bases). Trimming removed 5 bases from V and 5 bases from J, with 12 bases in between. The CDR3 is 13 amino acids. CDR1 and CDR2 from the germline V gene are MDHEN and SYDVKM. The CDR3 loop reads CASSPDSWETQYF. The CDR3 DNA reads TGTGCCAGCAGTCCGGACTCGTGGGAGACCCAGTACTTC.

Of note for this clonotype: With a much larger clone just one base away, this may be a read error. The rearrangement links TRBV9 to TRBJ2-1; D call uncertain. Germline CDR1 SGDLS, CDR2 YYNGEE. CDR3 length equals 13 residues. DNA for the CDR3: TGTGCCAGCAGCGTTTTTCAGTTAGGTGAGCCGTTCTTC. It codes for CASSVFQLGEPFF.

V and J are TRBV24-1 and TRBJ2-5; 9 bases agree with TRBD2. The CDR3 totals 17 residues. The V gene end was trimmed by 3 bases and the J gene end by 3 bases; junction bases not matched to a gene: 10. Germline V gives CDR1 KGHDR, CDR2 SFDVKD. CDR3 loop: CATSDPLGTSSEETQYF. The CDR3 DNA follows: TGTGCCACCAGTGATCCCCTTGGGACTAGCTCGGAAGAGACCCAGTACTTC.

This clonotype was counted a few times. The chain couples TRBV6-5 to TRBJ2-1; D gene ambiguous. CDR1 and CDR2 from the germline V gene are MNHEY and SVGAGI. The CDR3 length is 15 residues. V dropped 0 bases and J dropped 8 bases, with 14 bases sitting between them. CDR3 nucleotide sequence: TGTGCCAGCAGTTACTCGTCCGGGTCATCTTATGAGCAGTTCTTC. Protein: CASSYSSGSSYEQFF.

This clonotype was detected a few times. The gene calls are TRBV18 and TRBJ2-7; D is uncertain. Trimming pared 0 bases from V and 0 bases from J, leaving 3 bases between. CDR1 is KGHSH and CDR2 is LQKENI in the germline V gene. The CDR3 extends over 13 amino acids. CDR3 sequence: CASSPPDSYEQYF. The CDR3 coding sequence is TGTGCCAGCTCACCACCGGACTCCTACGAGCAGTACTTC.

This clonotype was detected a few times. The V call is TRBV11-3, the J call TRBJ2-5; the D is unclear. The CDR3 has 13 residues. Germline V gene sequence: CDR1 SGHNT, CDR2 YENEEA. The germline V and J ends were trimmed by 5 bases and 5 bases, with 12 bases remaining between them. CDR3 sequence (DNA): TGTGCCAGCAGCCTACGAGTCGAGGAGACCCAGTACTTC. Translation gives CASSLRVEETQYF.

Only a few counts were recorded for this clonotype. This chain joins TRBV28 and TRBJ1-1; D gene ambiguous. V lost 3 bases, J lost 0 bases, and 5 bases lay in between. CDR3 length: 13 residues. Germline V lookup: CDR1 MDHEN, CDR2 SYDVKM. The DNA of the CDR3 is TGTGCCAGCAGTTTCAGTGTGAACACTGAAGCTTTCTTT. The encoded protein is CASSFSVNTEAFF. Full variable domain (missing parts from reference TRBV28 and TRBJ1-1): DVKVTQSSRYLVKRTGEKVFLECVQDMDHENMFWYRQDPGLGLRLIYFSYDVKMKEKGDIPEGYSVSREKKERFSLILESASTNQTSMYLCASSFSVNTEAFFGQGTRLTVV.